This TCR beta chain was retrieved from a study of blood T cell repertoires in COVID-19. Whole-study context: Spain, Italy and the United States supplied samples that represented acute and convalescent COVID-19. Sources were T cells, B-cell-depleted T cells, or PBMCs; the material itself was cDNA or gDNA.

In germline, CDR1 is MGHRA, CDR2 YSYEKL. Between the trimmed V and J ends, which lost 4 bases and 0 bases, there was a span of 13 bases. The CDR3 sequence is 15 residues long. Assay used: immunoSEQ multiplex PCR; TCRdb lists only in-frame clones, some missing. The data hold approximately 50,000 clones, with 81% observed a single time. The chain has TRBV4-1 and TRBJ2-7, with D possibly being TRBD2 (5 bases). The source of this sequence is a woman at least 80 years old with COVID-19, enrolled during active disease. Sequencing was carried out using peripheral blood. In nucleotides, the CDR3 is TGCGCCAGCAGCCCCCGTTTTAGCGACTCCTACGAGCAGTACTTC. Translating it yields CASSPRFSDSYEQYF.